These 26 T cell receptor beta chains were sequenced from one sample in a study. TCRdb recomputed calls from the 5' RACE reads with MiXCR, one row per CDR3 protein. The data show around 55,000 distinct CDR3 sequences, less than 25% seen once. Tregs were sorted as CD4+CD25+CD127-/low cells. Specimen: tumor-infiltrating Tregs sorted from the breast tumor. These receptors were collected from a female donor with breast cancer.

This chain connects TRBV5-1 to TRBJ2-1; tentative D call: TRBD2 (5 bases). V lost 1 base and J 7 bases, leaving 6 bases between the germline ends. This CDR3 comprises 12 residues. Germline CDR1 reads SGHRS; CDR2 reads YFSETQ. The CDR3 here is CASSLTRNEQFF. The CDR3, as DNA: TGCGCCAGCAGCTTGACTAGAAATGAGCAGTTCTTC.

This clonotype was recorded at least ten times. The gene calls are TRBV6-6 and TRBJ2-5; 11 nucleotides match TRBD2. Trimming removed 5 bases from V and 2 bases from J; junction bases left unmatched: 7. The CDR3 is 16 amino acids. Germline V gene sequence: CDR1 MNHNY, CDR2 SVGAGI (reference sequence). CDR3 in DNA: TGTGCCAGCAGTCAGAGGACTAGCGGGCTTCAAGAGACCCAGTACTTC. Translating it yields CASSQRTSGLQETQYF.

In this sample, this clonotype turned up many times. This sequence joins TRBV2 and TRBJ2-7; D perhaps matches TRBD2 (5 bases). Germline V gene data show CDR1 as SNHLY and CDR2 as FYNNEI. The CDR3 totals 12 residues. Trimming took off 6 bases at V and 3 bases at J, with 9 bases between the two ends. The CDR3 DNA sequence: TGTGCCAGCAGGATGGAGGACTACGAGCAGTACTTC. It yields the protein CASRMEDYEQYF.

V and J are TRBV7-2 and TRBJ1-2; D is uncertain. This CDR3 comprises 13 residues. Germline CDR1 is SGHTA and CDR2 is FQGNSA. V was trimmed by 5 bases and J by 1 base, leaving 8 bases between them. CDR3 residues: CASSLYLNYGYTF. The CDR3 coding sequence is TGTGCCAGCAGCCTCTACCTTAACTATGGCTACACCTTC. Full variable domain (missing parts from reference TRBV7-2 and TRBJ1-2): GAGVSQSPSNKVTEKGKDVELRCDPISGHTALYWYRQSLGQGLEFLIYFQGNSAPDKSGLPSDRFSAERTGGSVSTLTIQRTQQEDSAVYLCASSLYLNYGYTFGSGTRLTVV.

This clonotype was detected a few times. The chain carries TRBV4-2 and TRBJ2-1; TRBD2 matches 10 bases. Unmatched junction bases numbered 17, after V lost 6 bases and J lost 15 bases. CDR1 is LGHNA, CDR2 YNFKEQ, per germline. This CDR3 contains 15 residues. CDR3 region: CASSLVQGKLAGWFF. CDR3 DNA: TGTGCCAGCAGTTTGGTACAGGGAAAACTAGCGGGGTGGTTCTTC.

This clonotype was recorded a few times. The chain recombines TRBV15 with TRBJ2-5; TRBD2 might be the D (5 bases). V lost 5 bases and J lost 7, with 14 bases in between. Germline CDR1 and CDR2: LNHNV and YYDKDF (reference sequence). The length of the CDR3 is 13 residues. The CDR3 protein is CATSADPGRTQYF. The DNA for the CDR3 is TGTGCCACCAGCGCCGACCCTGGGAGGACCCAGTACTTC.

The table lists this clonotype with many counts. V usage is TRBV2 and J usage is TRBJ1-1; D ambiguous. CDR3 size: 12 residues. V was shortened by 3 bases and J by 7 bases, with 9 bases between the two germline ends. In germline, CDR1 is SNHLY, CDR2 FYNNEI. CDR3: CASSEMRDEAFF. In DNA form, the CDR3 reads TGTGCCAGCAGTGAGATGAGGGATGAAGCTTTCTTT. Together with reference TRBV2 and TRBJ1-1, the CDR3 gives the full variable domain: EPEVTQTPSHQVTQMGQEVILRCVPISNHLYFYWYRQILGQKVEFLVSFYNNEISEKSEIFDDQFSVERPDGSNFTLKIRSTKLEDSAMYFCASSEMRDEAFFGQGTRLTVV.

The genes are TRBV5-1 and TRBJ1-2; the D is unclear. CDR1 and CDR2 (germline): SGHRS, YFSETQ. V shed 1 base and J shed 6 bases, with 13 bases lying between them. This CDR3 spans 14 amino acids. The CDR3 loop reads CASSLSFADNGYTF. DNA of the CDR3: TGCGCCAGCAGCTTGTCTTTCGCCGACAATGGCTACACCTTC.

This clonotype has at least ten counts. The rearrangement uses TRBV6-2 or TRBV6-3 and TRBJ2-3, with a tentative D call TRBD2 (6 bases). Germline-derived CDR1 and CDR2 are MNHEY and SVGEGT. V dropped 0 bases and J dropped 6 bases, with 13 bases sitting between them. This CDR3 is built from 15 residues. CDR3 bases: TGTGCCAGCAGTTACTCCTCGGCGGGAAGGGATACGCAGTATTTT. Translated: CASSYSSAGRDTQYF.

Of note for this clonotype: One junction end does not reproduce the germline sequence, and a read error may be involved. This chain uses TRBV4-2 with TRBJ2-3; weak D call: TRBD1 (5 bases). The germline gives CDR1 LGHNA, CDR2 YNFKEQ. This CDR3 is built from 16 residues. Here the CDR3 reads CASSQDWRTSTGTQYF. For the CDR3, the DNA is TGTGCCAGCAGCCAAGATTGGCGGACGAGCACAGGTACGCAGTATTTT.

CDR3 in DNA: TGTGCCAGCAGGAGGGGAGGAAGCACAGATACGCAGTATTTT. Its protein product is CASRRGGSTDTQYF. V is TRBV2 and J is TRBJ2-3; TRBD2 might be the D (6 bases). The CDR3 has 14 amino acids. V gave up 6 bases and J gave up 0 bases, with 10 bases separating them. Germline CDR1 reads SNHLY; CDR2 reads FYNNEI.

This clonotype has just one count. Relative to the germline gene, one junction end is altered; a read error may explain this. V usage is TRBV7-8 and J usage is TRBJ1-5, with D unclear. CDR3 length: 15 residues. Per germline, CDR1 SGHVS and CDR2 FQNEAQ. The CDR3 DNA reads TGTGCCAGCACCCTTTATAGTACAGCGGGTCAGCCCCGGCATTTT. This translates into CASTLYSTAGQPRHF. Full variable domain (outside the CDR3, taken from reference TRBV7-8 and TRBJ1-5): GAGVSQSPRYKVAKRGQDVALRCDPISGHVSLFWYQQALGQGPEFLTYFQNEAQLDKSGLPSDRFFAERPEGSVSTLKIQRTQQEDSAVYLCASTLYSTAGQPRHFGDGTRLSIL.

The chain employs TRBV28 and TRBJ2-7; 9 bases agree with TRBD1. Unmatched junction bases numbered 13, after V lost 5 bases and J lost 5 bases. Germline CDR1 reads MDHEN; CDR2 reads SYDVKM. The CDR3 length is 16 residues. The CDR3: CASSPRPWTGAHEQYF. CDR3 DNA sequence: TGTGCCAGCAGTCCACGGCCTTGGACAGGGGCACACGAGCAGTACTTC.

As for this clonotype: With a much larger clone just one base away, this may be a read error. The rearrangement joins TRBV7-3 to TRBJ2-1; the match to TRBD1 covers 9 bases. Germline V lookup: CDR1 SGHTA, CDR2 FQGTGA. This CDR3 region has 14 residues. The CDR3 sequence: CASSKGTGYNEQCF. CDR3 DNA sequence: TGTGCCAGCAGCAAAGGGACAGGGTACAATGAGCAGTGCTTC. The whole variable domain, filled in from reference TRBV7-3 and TRBJ2-1, reads GAGVSQTPSNKVTEKGKYVELRCDPISGHTALYWYRQSLGQGPEFLIYFQGTGAADDSGLPNDRFFAVRPEGSVSTLKIQRTERGDSAVYLCASSKGTGYNEQCFGPGTRLTVL.

As concerns this clonotype: This sequence may be a read error, since a much larger clone differs from it by one base. The chain recombines TRBV2 with TRBJ1-5, with a possible D match to TRBD1 (6 bases). CDR1 and CDR2 (germline): SNHLY, FYNNEI. V was clipped by 11 bases and J by 3 bases, with 20 bases between them. This CDR3 has 15 residues. CDR3 protein: CAGGASGADNQPQHF. The CDR3 coding sequence is TGTGCCGGCGGCGCCTCGGGGGCAGACAATCAGCCCCAGCATTTT.

The chain employs TRBV7-2 and TRBJ2-7; 8 nucleotides agree with TRBD1. With 6 bases clipped from V and 0 bases from J, the junction kept 4 bases outside the gene matches. Germline V gene sequence: CDR1 SGHTA, CDR2 FQGNSA. CDR3 length: 14 residues. The CDR3 region has the DNA TGTGCCAGCAGACCGGACAGGGTCTCCTACGAGCAGTACTTC. This encodes CASRPDRVSYEQYF.

This clonotype was recorded at least ten times. The V call is TRBV15, the J call TRBJ1-1; D is unresolved. The CDR3 runs 13 residues. V was trimmed by 8 bases and J by 2 bases, leaving 12 bases between them. CDR1 is LNHNV and CDR2 is YYDKDF in the germline V gene (reference sequence). CDR3 protein: CATAFDTNTEAFF. The CDR3, as DNA: TGTGCCACCGCGTTTGACACCAACACTGAAGCTTTCTTT.

This clonotype was detected only a few times. The chain has TRBV9 and TRBJ2-3; either TRBD1 or TRBD2 may supply D (5 bases each). V was clipped by 4 bases and J by 0 bases, with 15 bases between them. The CDR3 totals 16 residues. Germline V gives CDR1 SGDLS, CDR2 YYNGEE. The DNA of the CDR3 is TGTGCCAGCAGCTCTACCGGGACCTCAAGCACAGATACGCAGTATTTT. It specifies CASSSTGTSSTDTQYF.

The sample holds a few counts of this clonotype. This rearrangement joins TRBV7-2 to TRBJ2-1; possibly TRBD1 for D (5 bases). CDR1 and CDR2 (germline): SGHTA, FQGNSA. Trimming pared 5 bases from V and 8 bases from J, leaving 10 bases between. The length of the CDR3 is 12 residues. The CDR3 is CASSQTGHEQFF. CDR3 sequence (DNA): TGTGCCAGCAGCCAAACAGGCCATGAGCAGTTCTTC.

There are many counts of this clonotype. The chain carries TRBV6-2 or TRBV6-3 and TRBJ2-7; D call uncertain. Per the germline V gene, CDR1 is MNHEY and CDR2 is SVGEGT. V was pared by 7 bases and J by 5 bases, with 15 bases between. CDR3 length: 13 amino acids. The CDR3 here is CASNPPPSNEQYF. Written as DNA, the CDR3 is TGTGCCAGCAACCCGCCCCCGTCTAACGAGCAGTACTTC.

The chain employs TRBV29-1 and TRBJ2-7, with D hard to call. The V end lost 3 bases, the J end lost 2 bases, and 11 bases lay between the germline ends. Germline CDR1 reads SQVTM; CDR2 reads ANQGSEA. The CDR3 totals 13 residues. The CDR3 coding sequence is TGCAGCGTTGAGGGTGAACGAGCCTACGAGCAGTACTTC. Its translation is CSVEGERAYEQYF.

The table lists this clonotype with many counts. The chain combines TRBV12-3 or TRBV12-4 with TRBJ2-7; D might be TRBD1 (6 bases). V lost 3 bases, J lost 6 bases, and 21 bases lay in between. There are 16 residues in the CDR3. CDR3 in amino acids: CASSFDLGAVPSEQYF. CDR3 in DNA: TGTGCCAGCAGTTTTGATTTGGGGGCTGTCCCGTCCGAGCAGTACTTC.

About this clonotype: The junction departs from the called germline gene at one end, perhaps through a read error. This chain connects TRBV7-9 to TRBJ1-1, with 9 bases that match TRBD1. The germline gives CDR1 SEHNR, CDR2 FQNEAQ (reference sequence). CDR3 size: 15 residues. The chain's CDR3 is CDSSPRTGVNTEAFF. The CDR3 nucleotides are TGTGACAGCAGCCCGCGGACAGGGGTGAACACTGAAGCTTTCTTT.

This clonotype occurred a few times. The chain couples TRBV29-1 to TRBJ2-5; D may be TRBD1 (7 bases). Germline assignment: CDR1 SQVTM and CDR2 ANQGSEA. The CDR3 contains 12 residues. The V and J ends lost 7 bases and 7 bases respectively, with 16 bases between them. Here the CDR3 DNA reads TGCAGCGCAACAGGGGCCGGGGGGACCCAGTACTTC. Its translation is CSATGAGGTQYF.

J is TRBJ1-2 and V is TRBV7-2; 7 nucleotides line up with TRBD1. Per germline, CDR1 SGHTA and CDR2 FQGNSA. V shed 4 bases, J shed 6 bases, and the junction held 11 bases outside the gene matches. The CDR3 is 15 residues long. CDR3 bases: TGTGCCAGCAGCTCTTGGGACAGCCCACCCCATGGCTACACCTTC. Translation gives CASSSWDSPPHGYTF. The entire variable domain, with the rest obtained from reference TRBV7-2 and TRBJ1-2, is as follows: GAGVSQSPSNKVTEKGKDVELRCDPISGHTALYWYRQSLGQGLEFLIYFQGNSAPDKSGLPSDRFSAERTGGSVSTLTIQRTQQEDSAVYLCASSSWDSPPHGYTFGSGTRLTVV.

This clonotype appeared a few times. V gene TRBV6-1 combines with J gene TRBJ1-2; D unclear. The V end was cut by 0 bases, the J end by 6 bases, with 11 bases between. The germline V gene encodes CDR1 MNHNS and CDR2 SASEGT. This CDR3 has 14 residues. CDR3 in DNA: TGTGCCAGCAGTGAAGCATGGCCGAAGGATGGCTACACCTTC. Translated: CASSEAWPKDGYTF.